This T cell receptor beta chain was identified during a study of blood T cells in healthy people across ages. A second PCR, run for about 6 to 12 cycles, used a sample-barcoded 5' primer plus a J-beta primer mix. The template-switch adaptor was a 5' adaptor with 12 random nucleotides. It tagged each cDNA molecule. Sequencing recovered at least 2.5 million CDR3-containing paired-end reads from each sample. TCRdb itself ran the 5' RACE reads through MiXCR, one entry per CDR3 protein. The table lists roughly 790,000 distinct CDR3 sequences, about 40% of them singletons. For every donor, a draw yielded 8.5 to 10 milliliters of peripheral blood. This clonotype has ten or more counts. The CDR3 is made up of 14 amino acids. The V gene's germline CDR1 is DFQATT and CDR2 SNEGSKA (reference sequence). V was clipped by 2 bases and J by 2 bases, with 13 bases between them.

This clonotype originated in a woman aged 60-75 years in good health. This chain joins TRBV20-1 and TRBJ2-7; D possibly corresponds to TRBD2 (6 bases). Sequencing was performed on blood. CDR3 nucleotides: TGCAGTGCTAGAACCCGACTAGTTGCCTACGAGCAGTACTTC. Encoded protein: CSARTRLVAYEQYF.